The clone carrying this T cell receptor (beta chain) has a count of ten or more. The record originates from a study of human T cells and chemical hapten exposure. This CDR3 is built from 14 residues. J gave up 3 bases and V 5 bases, and 4 bases lay outside the gene matches. Germline CDR1 and CDR2: SEHNR and FQNEAQ (reference sequence). TCRdb called the RACE reads again in MiXCR, with one record for every CDR3 protein. The table shows about 51,000 distinct CDR3 sequences, with 8.5% to 10% occurring only once. Time point meaning: pre-sensitization, week 0. The treatment: therapeutic diphenylcyclopropenone sensitization with weekly scalp DPC. The study enrolled 18 to 70-year-old alopecia patients suitable for DPC.

V is TRBV7-9 and J is TRBJ2-5; 9 nucleotides match TRBD1. Sequenced here: whole blood, sampled in connection with sensitization to the hapten diphenylcyclopropenone (DPC). This clonotype was obtained from a woman aged 40 to 50 with alopecia areata. Some clones in this sample may be carry-over from other donors' samples. The CDR3 sequence is CASSQGQGKETQYF. The CDR3 coding sequence is TGTGCCAGCAGCCAGGGACAGGGCAAAGAGACCCAGTACTTC.